The sequence of this TCR beta chain was determined in a study of T cell responses to AZD1222 COVID-19 vaccine. Findings and caveats of the study: Most donors were white British, females outnumbered males, and clonal diversity was possibly underestimated. Reportedly, nearly half of unique spike TCRs recognized epitopes outside B.1.351/B.1.1.7 mutations.

In regard to this clone: Its antigen is undetermined.

Assay: immunoSEQ multiplex PCR; the TCRdb copy retains only in-frame clones and omits some. The repertoire has some 96,000 clones, approximately 87% of them found once; the top ten carry about 15%. The CDR3 runs 13 residues. With 2 bases clipped from V and 8 bases from J, the junction kept 6 bases outside the gene matches. Germline V gene sequence: CDR1 SGHRS, CDR2 YFSETQ. The sequences come from peripheral blood, collected on day 0 of AZD1222 vaccination. This TCR was sampled from an adult in good health. The genes are TRBV5-1 and TRBJ1-2; 7 nucleotides agree with TRBD1. The DNA for the CDR3 is TGCGCCAGCAGCTTTACAGGGGTGAACGGCTACACCTTC. It encodes CASSFTGVNGYTF. The variable domain in full, with the rest retrieved from reference TRBV5-1 and TRBJ1-2, is KAGVTQTPRYLIKTRGQQVTLSCSPISGHRSVSWYQQTPGQGLQFLFEYFSETQRNKGNFPGRFSGRQFSNSRSEMNVSTLELGDSALYLCASSFTGVNGYTFGSGTRLTVV.